The 13 T cell receptor beta chains below all came from one sample that was sequenced in a study of cytomegalovirus exposure and HLA in healthy donors. Repertoires were generated with immunoSEQ multiplex PCR, while TCRdb's copy carries only in-frame clones and drops some. The sample records some 120,000 clones, about 90% being singletons. The specimen was PBMCs. The receptors derive from a woman aged 18-29 years in good health and CMV-seronegative.

This chain joins TRBV30 and TRBJ2-7; D gene uncertain. The ends were cut back, 0 bases at V and 8 bases at J, with 8 bases in the middle. CDR1 GTSNPN and CDR2 SVGIG come from the germline V gene (reference sequence). This CDR3 spans 11 amino acids. This CDR3 is CAWSVRSQQYF. CDR3 sequence (DNA): TGTGCCTGGAGTGTACGGTCCCAGCAGTACTTC. Variable domain in full (rest from reference TRBV30 and TRBJ2-7): SQTIHQWPATLVQPVGSPLSLECTVEGTSNPNLYWYRQAAGRGLQLLFYSVGIGQISSEVPQNLSASRPQDRQFILSSKKLLLSDSGFYLCAWSVRSQQYFGPGTRLTVT.

The chain couples TRBV30 to TRBJ1-1; D gene ambiguous. V lost 0 bases and J 0 bases, leaving 5 bases between the germline ends. The length of the CDR3 is 13 residues. Germline V gives CDR1 GTSNPN, CDR2 SVGIG (reference sequence). CDR3 region: CAWSVIMNTEAFF. The CDR3 DNA is TGTGCCTGGAGTGTAATTATGAACACTGAAGCTTTCTTT.

The chain recombines TRBV27 with TRBJ2-2; TRBD2 matches 9 bases. V gave up 4 bases and J gave up 4 bases; unmatched junction bases: 7. This CDR3 region has 16 residues. Per germline, CDR1 MNHEY and CDR2 SMNVEV (reference sequence). The DNA for the CDR3 is TGTGCCAGCAGTTCCAGCGGGGGGTCTCCCACCGGGGAGCTGTTTTTT. Its protein product is CASSSSGGSPTGELFF.

The chain is built from TRBV5-1 and TRBJ1-2, with D possibly being TRBD1 (6 bases). CDR1 is SGHRS, CDR2 YFSETQ, per germline. CDR3 length: 12 residues. Trimming stripped 7 bases from V and 5 bases from J, with 12 bases between. CDR3 amino acids: CASSGTYYGYTF. In DNA, the CDR3 is TGCGCCAGCTCCGGGACATATTATGGCTACACCTTC.

This rearrangement joins TRBV18 to TRBJ1-2, with 7 bases that match TRBD1. The CDR3 sequence is 13 residues long. V was pared by 6 bases and J by 3 bases, with 4 bases of the junction left unmatched. Germline loops: CDR1 KGHSH, CDR2 LQKENI. CDR3: CASSLTGDYGYTF. The CDR3 DNA reads as TGTGCCAGCTCGTTAACAGGGGACTATGGCTACACCTTC.

The genes are TRBV28 and TRBJ1-2; 10 nucleotides agree with TRBD1. The CDR3 has 14 amino acids. From germline, CDR1 is MDHEN and CDR2 SYDVKM. V shed 6 bases and J 3 bases; nucleotides not matched to a gene: 4. The CDR3 spells CASSGQGDDYGYTF. The CDR3 nucleotides read TGTGCCAGCAGCGGACAGGGGGACGACTATGGCTACACCTTC.

Written as DNA, the CDR3 is TGTGCCTGGAGTGACGCTCGACTGGTCTCTGGAAACACCATATATTTT. This gives the protein CAWSDARLVSGNTIYF. This chain joins TRBV30 and TRBJ1-3, with no clear D. The CDR3 is 16 residues long. V was trimmed by 1 base and J by 0 bases, leaving 13 bases between them. From germline, CDR1 is GTSNPN and CDR2 SVGIG (reference sequence). The variable domain in full, with the rest retrieved from reference TRBV30 and TRBJ1-3, is SQTIHQWPATLVQPVGSPLSLECTVEGTSNPNLYWYRQAAGRGLQLLFYSVGIGQISSEVPQNLSASRPQDRQFILSSKKLLLSDSGFYLCAWSDARLVSGNTIYFGEGSWLTVV.

The chain links TRBV5-1 to TRBJ1-1; possibly TRBD1 for D (5 bases). The length of the CDR3 is 16 residues. Germline CDR1 reads SGHRS; CDR2 reads YFSETQ. The V gene lost 0 bases and the J gene lost 0 bases, with 12 bases spanning the gap. The CDR3, as DNA: TGCGCCAGCAGCTTGGCCTTAGGGGCTCTGAACACTGAAGCTTTCTTT. As protein: CASSLALGALNTEAFF.

This chain uses TRBV29-1 with TRBJ1-2, with TRBD1 matching over 7 bases. This CDR3 spans 11 amino acids. Germline CDR1 and CDR2: SQVTM and ANQGSEA. The V and J ends lost 8 bases and 4 bases, in that order; junction bases with no gene match: 4. The CDR3 DNA reads TGCAGCTCCGGGACAGCCTATGGCTACACCTTC. Its translation: CSSGTAYGYTF.

The chain employs TRBV11-2 and TRBJ2-2; the match to TRBD1 covers 9 bases. V gave up 3 bases and J gave up 4 bases; unmatched junction bases: 6. CDR1 is SGHAT and CDR2 is FQNNGV in the germline V gene. This CDR3 comprises 16 residues. CDR3 loop: CASSLGTGRVTGELFF. In DNA, the CDR3 is TGTGCCAGCAGCTTGGGGACAGGGCGGGTCACCGGGGAGCTGTTTTTT.

This clone was seen only once. The gene calls are TRBV5-1 and TRBJ1-2, with TRBD1 matching 7 bases. The CDR3 has 14 residues. Trimming at V came to 4 bases and at J to 5 bases, leaving 8 bases not matched to a gene. Germline CDR1 is SGHRS and CDR2 is YFSETQ. CDR3: CASSRDSTDYGYTF. In nucleotides, the CDR3 is TGCGCCAGCAGCCGGGACAGTACTGATTATGGCTACACCTTC. The full variable domain, completed using reference TRBV5-1 and TRBJ1-2, is KAGVTQTPRYLIKTRGQQVTLSCSPISGHRSVSWYQQTPGQGLQFLFEYFSETQRNKGNFPGRFSGRQFSNSRSEMNVSTLELGDSALYLCASSRDSTDYGYTFGSGTRLTVV.

This clone was observed a single time. The V and J genes are TRBV7-9 and TRBJ2-1; 16 bases agree with TRBD2. Unmatched junction bases numbered 5, after V lost 5 bases and J lost 4 bases. This CDR3 spans 17 amino acids. Per germline, CDR1 SEHNR and CDR2 FQNEAQ (reference sequence). Written as DNA, the CDR3 is TGTGCCAGCAGCCCGGGACTAGCGGGGGGGGAATACAATGAGCAGTTCTTC. Residues: CASSPGLAGGEYNEQFF. The whole variable domain, filled in from reference TRBV7-9 and TRBJ2-1, reads DTGVSQNPRHKITKRGQNVTFRCDPISEHNRLYWYRQTLGQGPEFLTYFQNEAQLEKSRLLSDRFSAERPKGSFSTLEIQRTEQGDSAMYLCASSPGLAGGEYNEQFFGPGTRLTVL.

The chain employs TRBV6-1 and TRBJ1-2, with 7 bases that match TRBD1. Trimming took 7 bases from V and 2 from J; bases not matched to a gene: 10. Germline V lookup: CDR1 MNHNS, CDR2 SASEGT. CDR3 length: 15 amino acids. CDR3 DNA: TGTGCCAGCACCCCCGGACAGGACCAAAACTATGGCTACACCTTC. Amino acid sequence: CASTPGQDQNYGYTF.